These 20 T cell receptor beta chains were sequenced from one sample in a study of shared clonotypes between healthy human individuals. Assay used: immunoSEQ multiplex PCR; TCRdb lists only in-frame clones, some missing. The sample shows around 2.5 million clones, 90% to 95% of them seen only once. Sequencing input: naive CD4+ T cells from PBMCs. Subset indicated: CD45RA+ positively selected. Receptors originate from a man between 18 and 29 years old in good health. Some clones in this sample may be carry-over from other donors' samples.

The DNA of the CDR3 is TGCGCCAGCAGACGTACGGGGGGAAATGAGCAGTTCTTC. Protein product: CASRRTGGNEQFF. The gene calls are TRBV4-1 and TRBJ2-1; TRBD2 matches 7 bases. CDR1 is MGHRA and CDR2 is YSYEKL in the germline V gene. CDR3 length: 13 residues. The ends lost 6 bases at V and 7 bases at J; junction bases unmatched: 6.

Details on this clone: In the same sample, other DNA sequences code for this CDR3. The rearrangement uses TRBV11-2 and TRBJ1-2; no clear D gene. The CDR3 contains 12 residues. V lost 0 bases and J lost 6, with 5 bases in between. Germline CDR1 reads SGHAT; CDR2 reads FQNNGV. The CDR3 sequence is CASSLEGNGYTF. The CDR3 DNA reads as TGTGCCAGCAGCTTAGAGGGTAATGGCTACACCTTC. Based on the CDR3 plus reference TRBV11-2 and TRBJ1-2, the full variable domain is EAGVAQSPRYKIIEKRQSVAFWCNPISGHATLYWYQQILGQGPKLLIQFQNNGVVDDSQLPKDRFSAERLKGVDSTLKIQPAKLEDSAVYLCASSLEGNGYTFGSGTRLTVV.

The chain joins TRBV10-3 to TRBJ1-1, with D hard to call. Trimming removed 7 bases from V and 5 bases from J, with 14 bases in between. The CDR3 length is 13 residues. Germline loops: CDR1 ENHRY, CDR2 SYGVKD. Written as DNA, the CDR3 is TGTGCCATCACCGCTTCCGCGGGGACTGAAGCTTTCTTT. It yields the protein CAITASAGTEAFF.

The V and J genes are TRBV6-4 and TRBJ2-1; D perhaps matches TRBD2 (6 bases). The CDR3 has 17 amino acids. Per germline, CDR1 MRHNA and CDR2 SNTAGT. The germline V and J ends were trimmed by 6 bases and 10 bases, with 28 bases remaining between them. The DNA for the CDR3 is TGTGCCAGCAGGGGGGGTCATGGGCTAGTGTCTGAGGGGGAGCAGTTCTTC. Translated, it gives CASRGGHGLVSEGEQFF.

The chain uses TRBV6-1 and TRBJ2-7, with D possibly matching TRBD1 (6 bases). Germline CDR1 MNHNS, CDR2 SASEGT. V was pared by 5 bases and J by 2 bases, with 16 bases between. The CDR3 length is 15 residues. DNA of the CDR3: TGTGCCAGCAGTCCATGGGGGCTGAGCCCCTACGAGCAGTACTTC. Translating it yields CASSPWGLSPYEQYF.

Note on this clone: The sample has other DNA sequences that encode this CDR3 too. This chain joins TRBV9 and TRBJ1-2; D remains unclear. The CDR3 is made up of 11 amino acids. Trimming took off 5 bases at V and 3 bases at J, with 5 bases between the two ends. The germline V gene has CDR1 SGDLS and CDR2 YYNGEE. CDR3 loop: CASRRDYGYTF. CDR3 nucleotide sequence: TGTGCCAGCAGACGGGACTATGGCTACACCTTC.

V is TRBV5-6 and J is TRBJ1-3; D is uncertain. Germline values: CDR1 SGHDT, CDR2 YYEEEE. Deletions cut 0 bases from V and 0 bases from J, with 13 bases between. This CDR3 comprises 17 residues. CDR3 DNA sequence: TGTGCCAGCAGCTTGGGTATTGCGGGGTACTCTGGAAACACCATATATTTT. It encodes CASSLGIAGYSGNTIYF.

This sequence joins TRBV2 and TRBJ1-1, with a weak D call TRBD1 (5 bases). The CDR3 sequence is 14 residues long. Trimming took off 6 bases at V and 5 bases at J, with 16 bases between the two ends. Germline V CDR1 and CDR2: SNHLY, FYNNEI. CDR3 in amino acids: CASRVEAWGTEAFF. The CDR3 nucleotides read TGTGCCAGCAGGGTTGAGGCCTGGGGGACTGAAGCTTTCTTT.

The chain joins TRBV11-2 to TRBJ2-1, with 8 bases identical to TRBD2. CDR1 and CDR2 from the germline V gene are SGHAT and FQNNGV. With 3 bases clipped from V and 2 bases from J, the junction kept 9 bases outside the gene matches. CDR3 length: 17 amino acids. CDR3 DNA sequence: TGTGCCAGCAGCTTGTCGGGAGGGCTTCCCCCCTACAATGAGCAGTTCTTC. It yields the protein CASSLSGGLPPYNEQFF.

This rearrangement joins TRBV7-2 to TRBJ1-2, with 7 bases identical to TRBD1. The CDR3 runs to 15 residues. V gave up 4 bases and J gave up 5 bases; unmatched junction bases: 10. Germline V lookup: CDR1 SGHTA, CDR2 FQGNSA. DNA of the CDR3: TGTGCCAGCAGCTATTCGGGACAGAAACCGTATGGCTACACCTTC. Its translation: CASSYSGQKPYGYTF. Full variable domain (outside the CDR3, taken from reference TRBV7-2 and TRBJ1-2): GAGVSQSPSNKVTEKGKDVELRCDPISGHTALYWYRQSLGQGLEFLIYFQGNSAPDKSGLPSDRFSAERTGGSVSTLTIQRTQQEDSAVYLCASSYSGQKPYGYTFGSGTRLTVV.

This chain joins TRBV5-1 and TRBJ1-1; D not certain. V was trimmed by 4 bases and J by 4 bases, leaving 8 bases between them. There are 12 residues in the CDR3. Germline CDR1 is SGHRS and CDR2 is YFSETQ. CDR3 protein: CASSDLSTEAFF. The CDR3 region has the DNA TGCGCCAGCAGCGACTTGAGCACTGAAGCTTTCTTT.

The CDR3 region is CASSRGSGKETQYF. CDR3 nucleotides: TGCGCCAGCAGCCGAGGATCGGGGAAAGAGACCCAGTACTTC. The chain uses TRBV5-1 and TRBJ2-5; D perhaps matches TRBD2 (5 bases). With 4 bases removed from V and 3 bases from J, the gap between germline ends came to 13 bases. There are 14 residues in the CDR3. In germline, CDR1 is SGHRS, CDR2 YFSETQ.

The CDR3: CASSERSSYEQYF. The CDR3 coding sequence is TGCGCCAGCAGTGAGCGGAGTTCCTACGAGCAGTACTTC. This chain uses TRBV10-1 with TRBJ2-7; no definite D call. The CDR3 totals 13 residues. The germline CDR1 and CDR2 sequences are WNHNN and SYGVQD (reference sequence). V lost 2 bases and J lost 1, with 6 bases in between.

The rearrangement joins TRBV7-2 to TRBJ1-3; tentatively, D is TRBD1 (5 bases). Germline assignment: CDR1 SGHTA and CDR2 FQGNSA. CDR3 length: 14 amino acids. The ends were cut back, 6 bases at V and 2 bases at J, with 11 bases in the middle. The CDR3 bases are TGTGCCAGCAGAAACGGGGGTCCTGGAAACACCATATATTTT. Its protein product is CASRNGGPGNTIYF.

The chain combines TRBV6-4 with TRBJ1-1; no definite D call. The CDR3 is 13 residues long. Trimming pared 3 bases from V and 4 bases from J, leaving 9 bases between. Germline loops: CDR1 MRHNA, CDR2 SNTAGT. CDR3 DNA sequence: TGTGCCAGCAGTGAAGTGGCTGGCACTGAAGCTTTCTTT. It specifies CASSEVAGTEAFF.

This clone was observed a handful of times. The rearrangement uses TRBV4-2 and TRBJ1-5; D is ambiguous. The CDR3 spans 13 residues. Trimming shortened V by 0 bases and J by 4 bases, and 4 bases separated the two germline ends. Germline values: CDR1 LGHNA, CDR2 YNFKEQ. Here the CDR3 reads CASSQDQNQPQHF. The CDR3 bases are TGTGCCAGCAGCCAAGATCAAAATCAGCCCCAGCATTTT.

This chain connects TRBV7-3 to TRBJ1-2; no clear D gene. V was cut by 2 bases and J by 4 bases, with 14 bases left in between. CDR1 and CDR2 from the germline V gene are SGHTA and FQGTGA. The CDR3 sequence is 15 residues long. CDR3 in amino acids: CASSLLPGWGYGYTF. CDR3 DNA: TGTGCCAGCAGCTTACTTCCAGGCTGGGGCTATGGCTACACCTTC.

The chain is built from TRBV7-2 and TRBJ2-2; 11 nucleotides line up with TRBD2. Looked up from germline, CDR1 is SGHTA and CDR2 is FQGNSA. With 4 bases clipped from V and 0 bases from J, the junction kept 4 bases outside the gene matches. This CDR3 region has 17 residues. This CDR3 is CASSSGSGRANTGELFF. For the CDR3, the DNA is TGTGCCAGCAGCTCCGGTAGCGGGAGGGCGAACACCGGGGAGCTGTTTTTT.

Notes on this clone: The sample has other DNA sequences that encode this CDR3 too. The chain combines TRBV5-1 with TRBJ2-5; TRBD2 matches at 7 bases. In germline, CDR1 is SGHRS, CDR2 YFSETQ. Trimming cost V 3 bases and J 1 base; bases outside gene matches: 3. The CDR3 length is 14 residues. The CDR3 loop reads CASSSAGVQETQYF. The CDR3 nucleotides read TGCGCCAGCAGCTCGGCGGGAGTCCAAGAGACCCAGTACTTC.

V usage is TRBV5-1 and J usage is TRBJ1-1; TRBD1 matches 12 bases. The CDR3 is 19 residues long. Per germline, CDR1 SGHRS and CDR2 YFSETQ. With V trimmed by 4 bases and J by 1 base, 14 bases remained unmatched. In nucleotides, the CDR3 is TGCGCCAGCAGCCTAACTAAAGGGACAGGGGGCGGATCGAACACTGAAGCTTTCTTT. This codes for CASSLTKGTGGGSNTEAFF.